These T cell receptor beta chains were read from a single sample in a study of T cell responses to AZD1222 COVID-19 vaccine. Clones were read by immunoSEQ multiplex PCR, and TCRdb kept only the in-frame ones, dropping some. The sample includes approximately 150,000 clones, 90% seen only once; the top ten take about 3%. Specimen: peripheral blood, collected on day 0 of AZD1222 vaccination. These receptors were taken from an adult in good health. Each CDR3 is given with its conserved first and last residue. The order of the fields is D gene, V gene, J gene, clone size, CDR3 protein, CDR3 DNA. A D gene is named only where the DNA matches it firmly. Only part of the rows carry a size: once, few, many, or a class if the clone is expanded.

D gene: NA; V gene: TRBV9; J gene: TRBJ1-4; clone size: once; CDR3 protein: CASSVGAVNEKLFF; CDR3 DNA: TGTGCCAGCAGCGTAGGGGCTGTTAATGAAAAACTGTTTTTT
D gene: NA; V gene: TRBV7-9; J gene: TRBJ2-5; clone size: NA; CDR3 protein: CASSLRPEALRETQYF; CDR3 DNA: TGTGCCAGCAGCCTAAGACCCGAGGCCCTCAGAGAGACCCAGTACTTC
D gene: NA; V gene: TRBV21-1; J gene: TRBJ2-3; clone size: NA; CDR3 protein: CASSKWGQTSTDTQYF; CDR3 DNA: TGTGCCAGCAGCAAATGGGGACAAACCAGCACAGATACGCAGTATTTT
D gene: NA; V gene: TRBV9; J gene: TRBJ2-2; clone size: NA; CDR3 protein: CASSVGAGNTGELFF; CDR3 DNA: TGTGCCAGCAGCGTAGGGGCAGGGAACACCGGGGAGCTGTTTTTT
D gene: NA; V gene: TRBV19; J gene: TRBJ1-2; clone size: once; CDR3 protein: CASSLIPDNFGYTF; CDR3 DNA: TGTGCCAGTAGTTTAATCCCCGACAACTTTGGCTACACCTTC
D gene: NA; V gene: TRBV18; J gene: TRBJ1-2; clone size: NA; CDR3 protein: CASSPPLENYGYTF; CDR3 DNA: TGTGCCAGCTCACCACCGCTCGAGAACTATGGCTACACCTTC
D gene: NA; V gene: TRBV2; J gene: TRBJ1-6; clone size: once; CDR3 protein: CASNRATNSPLHF; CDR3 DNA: TGTGCCAGCAACAGGGCTACTAATTCACCCCTCCACTTT
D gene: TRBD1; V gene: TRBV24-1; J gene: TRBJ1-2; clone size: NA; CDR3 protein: CATSDLGQVYGYTF; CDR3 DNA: TGTGCCACCAGTGACCTCGGACAGGTTTACGGCTACACCTTC
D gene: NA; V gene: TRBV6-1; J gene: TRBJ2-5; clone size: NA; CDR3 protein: CASSEVTSFVGAMETQYF; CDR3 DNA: TGTGCCAGCAGTGAGGTTACATCTTTCGTTGGTGCGATGGAGACCCAGTACTTC
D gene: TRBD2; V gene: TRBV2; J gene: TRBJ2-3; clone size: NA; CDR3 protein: CARGTSGGAGVITDTQYF; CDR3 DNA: TGTGCCAGAGGGACTAGCGGGGGCGCAGGGGTGATCACAGATACGCAGTATTTT
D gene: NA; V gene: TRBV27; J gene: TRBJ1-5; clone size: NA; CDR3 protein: CASSFSNQPQHF; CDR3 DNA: TGTGCCAGCAGTTTTAGCAATCAGCCCCAGCATTTT
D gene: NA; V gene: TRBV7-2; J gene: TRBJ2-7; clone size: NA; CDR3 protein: CASSPGSYEQYF; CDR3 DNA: TGTGCCAGCAGCCCCGGGTCCTACGAGCAGTACTTC
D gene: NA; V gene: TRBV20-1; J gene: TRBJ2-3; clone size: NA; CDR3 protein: CSVRSTDTQYF; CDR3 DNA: TGCAGTGTCCGTAGCACAGATACGCAGTATTTT
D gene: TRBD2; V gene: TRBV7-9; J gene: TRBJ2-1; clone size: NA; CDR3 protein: CASSPRVSGELGNEQFF; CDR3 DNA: TGTGCCAGCAGCCCCCGTGTTAGCGGGGAGCTGGGTAATGAGCAGTTCTTC
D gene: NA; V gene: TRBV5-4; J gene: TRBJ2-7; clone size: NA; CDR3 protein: CASSLFLDGAEEQYF; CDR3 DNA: TGTGCCAGCAGCTTGTTCCTAGACGGCGCAGAAGAGCAGTACTTC
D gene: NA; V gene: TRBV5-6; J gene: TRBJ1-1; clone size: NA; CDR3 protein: CASSFNTEAFF; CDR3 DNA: TGTGCCAGCAGCTTCAACACTGAAGCTTTCTTT
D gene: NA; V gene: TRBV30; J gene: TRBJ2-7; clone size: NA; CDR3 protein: CAWETGSLGQYF; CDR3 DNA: TGTGCCTGGGAAACCGGGAGCCTCGGGCAGTACTTC
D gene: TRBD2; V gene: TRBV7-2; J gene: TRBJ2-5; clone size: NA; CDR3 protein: CASSLRGLAGPEKETQYF; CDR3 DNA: TGTGCCAGCAGCTTAAGAGGACTAGCGGGGCCAGAAAAAGAGACCCAGTACTTC
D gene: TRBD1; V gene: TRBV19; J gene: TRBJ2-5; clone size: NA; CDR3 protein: CASSDRGRQETQYF; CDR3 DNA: TGTGCCAGTAGTGACAGGGGGCGGCAAGAGACCCAGTACTTC
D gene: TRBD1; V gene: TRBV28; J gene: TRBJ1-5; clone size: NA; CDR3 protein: CASSFVWGQGASQPQHF; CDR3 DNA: TGTGCCAGCAGTTTCGTGTGGGGGCAGGGGGCTTCTCAGCCCCAGCATTTT
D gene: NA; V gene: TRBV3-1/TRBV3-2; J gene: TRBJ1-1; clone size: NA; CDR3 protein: CASSQELRTEAFF; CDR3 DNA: TGTGCCAGCAGCCAAGAATTGAGGACTGAAGCTTTCTTT
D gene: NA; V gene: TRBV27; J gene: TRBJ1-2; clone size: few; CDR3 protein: CASSWSNKVLDGYTF; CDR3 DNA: TGTGCCAGCAGTTGGTCAAATAAGGTATTGGATGGCTACACCTTC
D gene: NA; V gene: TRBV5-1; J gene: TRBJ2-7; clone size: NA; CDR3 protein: CASSSSREIEQYF; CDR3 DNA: TGCGCCAGCAGCTCCTCCAGGGAAATCGAGCAGTACTTC
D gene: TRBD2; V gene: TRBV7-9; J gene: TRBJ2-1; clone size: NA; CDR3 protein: CASSSRAGGLDEQFF; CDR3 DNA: TGTGCCAGCAGCTCTAGAGCGGGGGGGCTCGATGAGCAGTTCTTC
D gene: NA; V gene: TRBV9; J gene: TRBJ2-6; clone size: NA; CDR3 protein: CASSVEGVGNSGANVLTF; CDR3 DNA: TGTGCCAGCAGCGTAGAAGGGGTAGGGAACTCTGGGGCCAACGTCCTGACTTTC
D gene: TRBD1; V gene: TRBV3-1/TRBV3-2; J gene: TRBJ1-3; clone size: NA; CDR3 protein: CASSQLQGVGGNTIYF; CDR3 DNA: TGTGCCAGCAGCCAACTCCAGGGGGTAGGAGGAAACACCATATATTTT
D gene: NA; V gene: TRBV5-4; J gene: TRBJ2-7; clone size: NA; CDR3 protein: CASTEEGGTVQYF; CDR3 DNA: TGTGCCAGCACCGAAGAGGGGGGTACCGTGCAGTACTTC
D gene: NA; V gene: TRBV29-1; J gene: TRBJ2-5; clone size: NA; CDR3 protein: CSVEEVGRRETQYF; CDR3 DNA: TGCAGCGTTGAAGAGGTGGGGCGCAGAGAGACCCAGTACTTC
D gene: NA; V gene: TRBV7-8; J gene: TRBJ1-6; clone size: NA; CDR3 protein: CASSPRQGSSYNSPLHF; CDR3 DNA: TGTGCCAGCAGCCCCCGGCAGGGGAGCTCCTATAATTCACCCCTCCACTTT
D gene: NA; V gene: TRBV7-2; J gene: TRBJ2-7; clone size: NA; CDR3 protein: CASSRGEAGPYEQYF; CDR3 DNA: TGTGCCAGCAGCCGCGGGGAGGCGGGCCCCTACGAGCAGTACTTC
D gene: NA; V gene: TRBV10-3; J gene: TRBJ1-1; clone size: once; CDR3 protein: CAISESTPEGTEAFF; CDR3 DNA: TGTGCCATCAGTGAGTCGACACCTGAGGGCACTGAAGCTTTCTTT
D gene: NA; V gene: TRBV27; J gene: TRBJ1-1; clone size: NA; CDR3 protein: CASSQSPYPLNTEAFF; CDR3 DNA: TGTGCCAGCTCTCAAAGTCCTTACCCCCTGAACACTGAAGCTTTCTTT
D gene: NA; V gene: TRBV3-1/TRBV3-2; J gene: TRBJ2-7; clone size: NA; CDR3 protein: CASSQEGYEQYF; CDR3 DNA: TGTGCCAGCAGCCAGGAGGGGTACGAGCAGTACTTC
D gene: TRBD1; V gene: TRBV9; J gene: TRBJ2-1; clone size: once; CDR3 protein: CASSEGTASNNEQFF; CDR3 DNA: TGTGCCAGCAGCGAGGGGACAGCCTCTAACAATGAGCAGTTCTTC
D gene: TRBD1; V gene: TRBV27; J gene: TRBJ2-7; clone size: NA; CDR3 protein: CASSSKPGTGRHEQYF; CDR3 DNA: TGTGCCAGCAGTTCCAAACCCGGGACAGGGAGACACGAGCAGTACTTC
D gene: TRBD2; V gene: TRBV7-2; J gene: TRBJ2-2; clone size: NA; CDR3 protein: CAETLGRAGTGELFF; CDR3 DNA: TGTGCCGAAACGCTGGGGAGGGCTGGGACCGGGGAGCTGTTTTTT
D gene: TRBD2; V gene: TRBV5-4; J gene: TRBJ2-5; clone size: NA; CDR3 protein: CASSSSGGGAVETQYF; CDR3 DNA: TGTGCCAGCAGCTCGAGCGGCGGGGGGGCGGTAGAGACCCAGTACTTC
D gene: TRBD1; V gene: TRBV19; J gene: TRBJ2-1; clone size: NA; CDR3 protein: CASSIRGIYNEQFF; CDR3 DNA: TGTGCCAGTAGTATCAGGGGGATTTACAATGAGCAGTTCTTC
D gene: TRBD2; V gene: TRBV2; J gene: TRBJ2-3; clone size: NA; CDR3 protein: CASEAGGSTDTQYF; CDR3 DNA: TGTGCCAGCGAGGCGGGGGGGAGCACAGATACGCAGTATTTT
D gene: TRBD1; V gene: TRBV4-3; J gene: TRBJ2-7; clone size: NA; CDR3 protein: CASSQERTGNYEQYF; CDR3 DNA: TGCGCCAGCAGCCAAGAAAGGACAGGAAACTACGAGCAGTACTTC
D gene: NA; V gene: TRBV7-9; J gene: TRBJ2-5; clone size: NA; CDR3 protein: CASSSRQADETQYF; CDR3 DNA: TGTGCCAGCAGCTCTCGACAGGCTGACGAGACCCAGTACTTC
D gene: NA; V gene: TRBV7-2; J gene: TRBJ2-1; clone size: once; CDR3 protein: CASSLAFGLGNEQFF; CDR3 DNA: TGTGCCAGCAGCTTAGCCTTTGGACTTGGAAATGAGCAGTTCTTC
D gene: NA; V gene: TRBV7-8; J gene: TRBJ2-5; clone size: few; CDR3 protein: CASSQERAQYF; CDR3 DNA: TGTGCCAGCAGCCAAGAGAGGGCCCAGTACTTC